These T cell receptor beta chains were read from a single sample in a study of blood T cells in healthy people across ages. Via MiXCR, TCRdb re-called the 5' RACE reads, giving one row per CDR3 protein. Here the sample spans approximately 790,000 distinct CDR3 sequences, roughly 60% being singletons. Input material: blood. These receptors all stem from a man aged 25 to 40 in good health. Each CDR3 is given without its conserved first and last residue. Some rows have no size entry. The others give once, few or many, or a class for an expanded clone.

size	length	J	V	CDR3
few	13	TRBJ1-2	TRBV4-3	ASSQEENAYYGYT
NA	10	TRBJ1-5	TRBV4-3	ASSPGYGPQH
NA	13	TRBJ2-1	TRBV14	ASSQDLTGRGEQF
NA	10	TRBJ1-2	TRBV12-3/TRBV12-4	TSAGGNYGYT
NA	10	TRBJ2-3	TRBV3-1	ASTPSGGTQY
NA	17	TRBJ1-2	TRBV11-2	ASSFASSAVTGFSYGYT
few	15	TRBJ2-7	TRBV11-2	ASSPSRGTGFSYEQY
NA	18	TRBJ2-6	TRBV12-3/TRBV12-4	ASSFPLTGSSSPGANVLT
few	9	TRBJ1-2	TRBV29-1	SVVVSYGYT
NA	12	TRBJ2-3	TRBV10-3	AISWDSSTDTQY
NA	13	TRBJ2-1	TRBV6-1	ASSVSGGAHNEQF
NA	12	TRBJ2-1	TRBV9	AGSGDRANNEQF
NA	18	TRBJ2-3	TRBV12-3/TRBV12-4	ASSRTSGGPLSTSTDTQY
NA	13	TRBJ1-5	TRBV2	ASNIQGAHNQPQH
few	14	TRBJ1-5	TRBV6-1	ASSAGRVYGNQPQH
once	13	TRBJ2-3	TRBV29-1	SAVGTPGRRDTQY
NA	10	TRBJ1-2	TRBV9	ASNAGGGGYT
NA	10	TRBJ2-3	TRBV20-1	SARRAGGQLY
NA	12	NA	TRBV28	ASSPSGRRETQY
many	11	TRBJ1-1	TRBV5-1	ASSLEGQGEAF
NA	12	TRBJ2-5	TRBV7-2	ASSSRTGGSQQY
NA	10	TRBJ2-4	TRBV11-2	ASTRAGNIQY
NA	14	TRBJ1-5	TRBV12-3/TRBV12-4	ASSFFAGSSNQPQH
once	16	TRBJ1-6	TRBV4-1	VSSQIIKRGSMNSPLH
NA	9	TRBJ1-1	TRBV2	ASMPRGEAF
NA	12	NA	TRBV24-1	ATSDKGYGETQY
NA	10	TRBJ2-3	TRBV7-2	ASSLGLESQY
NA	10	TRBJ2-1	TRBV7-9	ASRHSDVEQF